This TCR beta chain is from a study of CXCR3-negative and CXCR3-positive naive CD8 T cells. Study-wide background: For each library, about 1.5 +/- 0.3 million TRB reads were obtained, around 140 million in total. Study conclusions and caveats: CD5 surface expression was similar among naive subsets, and TCR strength was estimated by inference from TRB CDR3 properties. CXCR3-negative naive cells had less hydrophobic TRB CDR3s than did CXCR3-positive naive cells. Memory cells differed in TRBV-TRBJ usage, but naive CXCR3-negative and CXCR3-positive cells had similar usage. Most assays were run on fresh PBMCs (CXCR3 expression partially decreased after cryopreservation).

Remarks on this clonotype: What it recognizes is unknown.

This CDR3 has 13 residues. CDR1 and CDR2 from the germline V gene are SGHTA and FQGTGA. The authors prepared UMI-labeled TRB cDNA libraries by 5' RACE. TCRdb re-called the 5' RACE reads and shows each CDR3 protein once, DNA omitted. There are 130,000 to 150,000 distinct CDR3 sequences in the sample, with roughly 0.28% held by the top ten. The sample consisted of naive CXCR3+ CD8+ T cells from blood. Regarding subset: CD45RO-CCR7+CD27+CD95- naive CD8+ T cells expressing CXCR3 (TNR3+). The gene calls are TRBV7-3 and TRBJ2-1; TCRdb designates TRBD2, a call that cannot be tested without DNA. The sequence was obtained from a human donor in good health. Some clones in this sample may be carry-over from other donors' samples. CDR3 in amino acids: CASSWGGRNEQFF. Looking up the rest from reference TRBV7-3 and TRBJ2-1 gives the full variable domain: GAGVSQTPSNKVTEKGKYVELRCDPISGHTALYWYRQSLGQGPEFLIYFQGTGAADDSGLPNDRFFAVRPEGSVSTLKIQRTERGDSAVYLCASSWGGRNEQFFGPGTRLTVL.